This T cell receptor (beta chain) is from a study of tumor T cells in aggressive B-cell lymphoma. Turning to this clone: A read error may account for a junction end that differs from germline.

Measured with immunoSEQ multiplex PCR; TCRdb has only the in-frame clones, and not every one. This table has 8,000 to 9,500 clones, 70% to 90% appearing once. The CDR3 has 15 residues. CDR1 SGHTA and CDR2 FQGNSA come from the germline V gene. The sequenced material came from tumor tissue. The V call is TRBV7-2, the J call TRBJ2-5; a weak D match, TRBD1 (5 bases). Matching the DNA end better, TRBJ2-7 makes the J call doubtful. The receptor was derived from an adult with diffuse large B cell lymphoma. CDR3 residues: CASNLGQGLPYEQYF. In nucleotides, the CDR3 is TGTGCCAGCAACTTAGGGCAGGGCCTTCCCTACGAGCAGTACTTC.